Given below is one T cell receptor beta chain in context. Its antigen is undetermined. The data were taken from a study of T cell responses to AZD1222 COVID-19 vaccine. Here immunoSEQ multiplex PCR was the method, and the copy in TCRdb shows in-frame clones only, minus some. The profile covers approximately 140,000 clones, with around 90% appearing a single time and 3.5% to 4.5% taken by the ten largest. With V trimmed by 7 bases and J by 3 bases, 9 bases remained unmatched. CDR3 length: 14 residues. Germline CDR1 and CDR2: SQVTM and ANQGSEA. Findings of the study overall: Vaccine-associated CD4 TCRs spanned spike, dominant at 160-218 and 743-854.

The clonotype comes from an adult who received the AZD1222 COVID-19 vaccine. Material: peripheral blood, obtained 28 days after the second AZD1222 dose. The rearrangement joins TRBV29-1 to TRBJ1-1, with 9 bases matching TRBD1. The CDR3 spells CSGGTGTRYTEAFF. The CDR3 DNA is TGCAGCGGGGGGACAGGGACTCGGTACACTGAAGCTTTCTTT.